This TCR beta chain was captured in a study of CD8 T cells in ankylosing spondylitis. Looked up from germline, CDR1 is SEHNR and CDR2 is FQNEAQ (reference sequence). There are 17 residues in the CDR3. The germline V and J ends were trimmed by 2 bases and 2 bases, with 17 bases remaining between them. By quantitative 5'-RACE with molecular barcodes, the TCR beta libraries were made. TCRdb re-derived calls from the 5' RACE reads in MiXCR, one entry per CDR3 protein. The sample records just over 300,000 distinct CDR3 sequences, 20% to 25% being singletons. Study-wide results and caveats: For ankylosing spondylitis blood, a TCR beta motif of 7 or 8 highly homologous variants appeared characteristic. Disease-linked clones reportedly concentrated significantly in matched ankylosing spondylitis synovial fluid.

Comment on this clonotype: Its antigen remains unknown.

The chain has TRBV7-9 and TRBJ2-3; no clear D gene. The sample consisted of blood, either unsorted or a sorted T cell fraction (not recorded which). This TCR came from a female donor with ankylosing spondylitis or in good health (not recorded which). Here the CDR3 DNA reads TGTGCCAGCAGCTTATTCCTCAGTTTACCCTACACAGATACGCAGTATTTT. Translated: CASSLFLSLPYTDTQYF.